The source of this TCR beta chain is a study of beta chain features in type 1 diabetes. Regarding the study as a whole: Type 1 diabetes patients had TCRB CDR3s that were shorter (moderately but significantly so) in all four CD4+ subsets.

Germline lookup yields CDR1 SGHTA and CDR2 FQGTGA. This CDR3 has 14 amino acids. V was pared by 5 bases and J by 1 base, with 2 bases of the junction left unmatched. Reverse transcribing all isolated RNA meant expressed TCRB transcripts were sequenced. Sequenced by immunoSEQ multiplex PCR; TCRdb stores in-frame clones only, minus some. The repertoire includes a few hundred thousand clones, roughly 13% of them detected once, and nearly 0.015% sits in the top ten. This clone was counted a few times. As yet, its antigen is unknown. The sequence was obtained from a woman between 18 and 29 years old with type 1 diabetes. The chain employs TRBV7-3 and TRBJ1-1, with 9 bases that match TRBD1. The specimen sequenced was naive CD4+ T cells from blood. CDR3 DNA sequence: TGTGCCAGCAGCCCGGACAGGGGGAACACTGAAGCTTTCTTT. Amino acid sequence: CASSPDRGNTEAFF.